One and the same sample provided the 14 T cell receptor beta chains below, sequenced in a study of T cells and Merkel cell carcinoma outcomes. Clones were read by immunoSEQ multiplex PCR, and TCRdb kept only the in-frame ones, dropping some. Of about 540 clones in the sample, approximately 95% were seen once. The material sequenced was tumor tissue from Merkel cell carcinoma. These receptors all stem from a human donor with Merkel cell carcinoma.

This clone was seen only a few times. V and J are TRBV11-3 and TRBJ2-2; D uncertain. The V and J ends lost 0 bases and 6 bases respectively, with 5 bases between them. The germline V gene has CDR1 SGHNT and CDR2 YENEEA. CDR3 length: 13 amino acids. CDR3 DNA sequence: TGTGCCAGCAGCTTAGATCGGGCCGGGGAGCTGTTTTTT. This translates into CASSLDRAGELFF.

The chain carries TRBV20-1 and TRBJ2-1; unclear D gene. The CDR3 is made up of 11 amino acids. The V gene's germline CDR1 is DFQATT and CDR2 SNEGSKA (reference sequence). Trimming left V 5 bases short and J 6 bases short, with 8 bases between. Written as DNA, the CDR3 is TGCAGTGCTTGGGAAGGCAATGAGCAGTTCTTC. Protein: CSAWEGNEQFF.

The CDR3 is CASSLFFSGANVLTF. CDR3 nucleotides: TGTGCCAGCAGTTTATTCTTTTCTGGGGCCAACGTCCTGACTTTC. The V gene is TRBV27, the J gene TRBJ2-6; no firm D call. CDR1 is MNHEY and CDR2 is SMNVEV in the germline V gene (reference sequence). V lost 1 base to trimming and J lost 1 base, with 5 bases between them. This CDR3 region has 15 residues.

The gene calls are TRBV6-4 and TRBJ2-3; no definite D call. Germline CDR1 MRHNA, CDR2 SNTAGT. The CDR3 is 13 residues long. The germline V and J ends were trimmed by 4 bases and 5 bases, with 10 bases remaining between them. The CDR3 DNA reads as TGTGCCAGCAGTGTCAATCCACAAGATACGCAGTATTTT. Its protein product is CASSVNPQDTQYF.

This clone was observed a handful of times. The chain links TRBV7-6 to TRBJ1-5; D might be TRBD1 (5 bases). The CDR3 extends over 15 amino acids. Trimming left V 1 base short and J 5 bases short, with 12 bases between. The V gene's germline CDR1 is SGHVS and CDR2 FNYEAQ. The CDR3 spells CASSLGAGTDQPQHF. The CDR3 region has the DNA TGTGCCAGCAGCTTAGGGGCAGGGACGGATCAGCCCCAGCATTTT.

The J gene is TRBJ1-5, the V gene TRBV2, with a weak D call TRBD1 (5 bases). CDR1 and CDR2 (germline): SNHLY, FYNNEI. V shed 4 bases and J shed 2 bases, with 12 bases lying between them. The CDR3 runs 15 residues. The CDR3 spells CASSVEGGGNQPQHF. The CDR3 DNA is TGTGCCAGCAGTGTGGAGGGAGGGGGCAATCAGCCCCAGCATTTT.

The genes are TRBV28 and TRBJ2-7; TRBD2 might be the D (5 bases). Germline V lookup: CDR1 MDHEN, CDR2 SYDVKM. The CDR3 consists of 15 residues. The germline V and J ends were trimmed by 6 bases and 2 bases, with 17 bases remaining between them. In DNA, the CDR3 is TGTGCCAGCAGCCAAGAGGGCAGCCTAACCTACGAGCAGTACGTC. This encodes CASSQEGSLTYEQYV.

This clone was counted a single time. The chain joins TRBV7-9 to TRBJ2-7, with D perhaps being TRBD1 or TRBD2 (5 bases each). Germline CDR1 and CDR2: SEHNR and FQNEAQ (reference sequence). Trimming removed 3 bases at V and 5 bases at J, with 11 bases between. This CDR3 has 13 amino acids. The CDR3 loop reads CASSFGAKDEQYV. Here the CDR3 DNA reads TGTGCCAGCAGCTTCGGGGCCAAAGACGAGCAGTACGTC.

This chain links TRBV29-1 with TRBJ1-6, with D tentatively TRBD1 (5 bases). CDR1 and CDR2 from the germline V gene are SQVTM and ANQGSEA. There are 12 residues in the CDR3. The V end lost 7 bases, the J end lost 8 bases, and 12 bases lay between the germline ends. This chain's CDR3 is CSARDGDSPLHF. The CDR3 region has the DNA TGCAGCGCACGGGACGGAGATTCACCCCTCCACTTT. The variable domain in full, with the rest retrieved from reference TRBV29-1 and TRBJ1-6, is SAVISQKPSRDICQRGTSLTIQCQVDSQVTMMFWYRQQPGQSLTLIATANQGSEATYESGFVIDKFPISRPNLTFSTLTVSNMSPEDSSIYLCSARDGDSPLHFGNGTRLTVT.

CDR3 sequence reads: CASSLNPLAELAKNIQYF. For the CDR3, the DNA is TGTGCCAGCAGCTTGAATCCGCTAGCGGAACTAGCCAAAAACATTCAGTACTTC. The chain joins TRBV7-3 to TRBJ2-4, with 7 nucleotides matching TRBD2. The CDR3 contains 18 residues. Trimming at V came to 3 bases and at J to 0 bases, leaving 11 bases not matched to a gene. Germline CDR1 SGHTA, CDR2 FQGTGA. The variable domain in full, with the rest retrieved from reference TRBV7-3 and TRBJ2-4, is GAGVSQTPSNKVTEKGKYVELRCDPISGHTALYWYRQSLGQGPEFLIYFQGTGAADDSGLPNDRFFAVRPEGSVSTLKIQRTERGDSAVYLCASSLNPLAELAKNIQYFGAGTRLSVL.

The chain carries TRBV11-2 and TRBJ2-5, with 7 bases lining up with TRBD2. Germline CDR1 reads SGHAT; CDR2 reads FQNNGV. The CDR3 has 15 amino acids. V shed 5 bases, J shed 1 base, and the junction held 7 bases outside the gene matches. CDR3 sequence: CASSPGAGTQETQYF. In nucleotides, the CDR3 is TGTGCCAGCAGCCCCGGAGCGGGGACCCAAGAGACCCAGTACTTC.

On this clone: At one boundary the junction diverges from the germline segment, which might be a read error. This chain connects TRBV18 to TRBJ2-6; D may be TRBD1 or TRBD2 (6 bases each). CDR3 size: 14 residues. CDR1 and CDR2 (germline): KGHSH, LQKENI. CDR3 in DNA: TGTGCCAGCTCCGGGGGCTCTGGGGCCAACGTCCTGATTTTC. This translates into CASSGGSGANVLIF.

V and J are TRBV7-3 and TRBJ2-7; perhaps D is TRBD1 or TRBD2 (5 bases each). The CDR3 loop spans 13 amino acids. Germline lookup yields CDR1 SGHTA and CDR2 FQGTGA. Trimming stripped 1 base from V and 6 bases from J, with 10 bases between. CDR3 residues: CASSLRAGSEQYV. The CDR3 bases are TGTGCCAGCAGCTTAAGGGCAGGGAGCGAGCAGTACGTC.

V usage is TRBV10-2 and J usage is TRBJ1-5; possibly TRBD1 for D (5 bases). The CDR3 contains 13 residues. CDR1 is WSHSY, CDR2 SAAADI, per germline. Trimming removed 7 bases from V and 7 bases from J, with 14 bases in between. CDR3 DNA: TGCGCCAGCACCCAGGGCGGGGGACAGCCCCAGCATTTT. Protein: CASTQGGGQPQHF.